The 3 T cell receptor beta chains presented below share a single source sample, sequenced in a study of OX40 agonist ivuxolimab in advanced cancers. Clones were read by immunoSEQ multiplex PCR, and TCRdb kept only the in-frame ones, dropping some. The data hold 90,000 to 150,000 clones, with 80% to 90% observed a single time. Sequences were derived from CD4+ or CD8+ T cells sorted from blood, sampled in a trial of the OX40 agonist ivuxolimab. Receptors were obtained from an adult with an advanced solid tumor such as melanoma, head and neck, liver or kidney cancer.

The V gene is TRBV7-2, the J gene TRBJ2-2, with D perhaps given as TRBD1 or TRBD2 (5 bases each). Germline CDR1 reads SGHTA; CDR2 reads FQGNSA. The length of the CDR3 is 15 residues. Trimming removed 4 bases from V and 5 bases from J, with 14 bases in between. The CDR3 DNA reads as TGTGCCAGCAGCTCACCGGGACCCTCAACCGGGGAGCTGTTTTTT. Translated: CASSSPGPSTGELFF.

The chain recombines TRBV10-3 with TRBJ2-7; no reliable D call. V was shortened by 5 bases and J by 3 bases, with 5 bases between the two germline ends. The CDR3 length is 11 residues. In germline, CDR1 is ENHRY, CDR2 SYGVKD. The chain's CDR3 is CAISPSYEQYF. The CDR3, as DNA: TGTGCCATCAGTCCCAGCTACGAGCAGTACTTC.

The rearrangement joins TRBV6-5 to TRBJ1-1; TRBD1 might be the D (5 bases). The CDR3 contains 15 residues. V dropped 0 bases and J dropped 0 bases, with 8 bases sitting between them. In germline, CDR1 is MNHEY, CDR2 SVGAGI. CDR3 DNA: TGTGCCAGCAGTTACTCGACAGCCATGAACACTGAAGCTTTCTTT. It is translated as CASSYSTAMNTEAFF.